This T cell receptor beta chain was recorded in a study of T cell repertoires in cytomegalovirus infection. TCRdb independently ran MiXCR on the reads; one entry per CDR3 protein. The sample holds hundreds of thousands of distinct CDR3 sequences, approximately 32% seen once. The trim removed 6 bases at V and 4 bases at J, leaving 11 bases unmatched. The CDR3 is 15 residues long. Germline CDR1 MNHEY, CDR2 SMNVEV (reference sequence). To note about this clonotype: Antigen unknown.

Study-wide results and limits: Ex vivo responses were dominated by HLA-C-restricted CMV-specific TCR beta clonotypes.

This TCR came from a human donor in good health (CMV status not recorded). Some clones in this sample may be carry-over from other donors' samples. This chain links TRBV27 with TRBJ1-2; 7 nucleotides line up with TRBD1. The sequencing used cultured CD8+ T cells from PBMCs, collected from culture after CMV antigen stimulation. CDR3 protein: CASRIGTAGGYGYTF. The CDR3 DNA sequence: TGTGCCAGCAGAATCGGGACAGCAGGTGGCTATGGCTACACCTTC.